Only a few counts were recorded for the clone carrying this T cell receptor beta chain. Its specificity is unknown. This sample was taken from a study of T cells after yellow fever vaccination. Across the study: Some fractions had low cell numbers, and these were prepared with SMART-Seq v4 Ultra Low Input. Findings of the study overall: Abundant clonotypes (contaminants from the bulk population) could be present in FACS-sorted repertoires. After the booster, nearly 98% of CD4 and about nine tenths of CD8 primary-response clones were re-detected.

TCRdb re-derived calls from the 5' RACE reads in MiXCR, one entry per CDR3 protein. Of over 250,000 distinct CDR3 sequences in the sample, roughly 3.9% are singletons; the top ten hold 20% to 25%. The CDR3 covers 14 residues. V lost 4 bases and J lost 5; bases outside the gene matches: 6. Germline CDR1 SGHRS, CDR2 YFSETQ. Sequencing was performed on PBMCs, taken 5 days after the yellow fever booster vaccination. The origin of this receptor is a man aged 18 to 29 who received the YFV17D yellow fever vaccine. The rearrangement joins TRBV5-1 to TRBJ2-3; 8 bases agree with TRBD1. The CDR3 sequence is CASSPQGGRDTQYF. For the CDR3, the DNA is TGCGCCAGCAGCCCACAGGGGGGTAGAGATACGCAGTATTTT.